What follows are 18 T cell receptor beta chains derived from one specimen sequenced in a study of T cell repertoires in cytomegalovirus infection (dated 2019 in TCRdb). These receptors have no known antigen. The instrument was an Illumina HiSeq 1500. TCRdb handled the public reads itself, with Q25 trimming in fastp and clone calling in MiXCR, and kept productive beta chains. When rows share a CDR3 protein, they turn into one entry using the most common DNA and genes. The sample records about 69,000 distinct CDR3 sequences, about 29% of which are singletons. The ten largest clonotypes hold 50% to 65% of the sample. The sample's treatment or condition label, in plain terms: in vitro stimulation with specific CMV peptide epitopes to enrich CMV-specific T cells. The source was CD8+ T cells from cultured PBMCs, collected from culture after CMV antigen stimulation. All receptors come from a human donor in good health (CMV status not recorded). Some clones in this sample may be carry-over from other donors' samples.

The CDR3 here is CAWWDRVGGYTF. The CDR3 DNA sequence: TGTGCCTGGTGGGACAGAGTAGGTGGCTACACCTTC. The chain combines TRBV30 with TRBJ1-2; 7 bases map to TRBD1. Germline CDR1 reads GTSNPN; CDR2 reads SVGIG (reference sequence). The CDR3 extends over 12 amino acids. J gave up 7 bases and V 5 bases, and 7 bases lay outside the gene matches.

V is TRBV6-4 and J is TRBJ1-6; 9 nucleotides line up with TRBD1. The CDR3 is 15 amino acids. V was pared by 3 bases and J by 9 bases, with 6 bases of the junction left unmatched. The V gene's germline CDR1 is MRHNA and CDR2 SNTAGT. In DNA, the CDR3 is TGTGCCAGCAGTGAAGTAGACAGGGGGAGTTCACCCCTCCACTTT. This codes for CASSEVDRGSSPLHF.

V is TRBV12-3 or TRBV12-4 and J is TRBJ2-7; D assignment may be TRBD1 or TRBD2 (5 bases each). V was pared by 7 bases and J by 2 bases, with 15 bases between. The length of the CDR3 is 14 residues. The CDR3 region has the DNA TGTGCCAGCACCCTTGGGGACCACACCTACGAGCAGTACTTC. Its translation: CASTLGDHTYEQYF.

This clonotype came up a few times. The rearrangement links TRBV10-1 to TRBJ1-2; no clear D. From germline, CDR1 is WNHNN and CDR2 SYGVQD (reference sequence). Trimming pared 1 base from V and 7 bases from J, leaving 16 bases between. The CDR3 has 15 amino acids. Here the CDR3 reads CASSEFVDPPSGYTF. Written as DNA, the CDR3 is TGCGCCAGCAGTGAGTTCGTGGACCCACCATCTGGCTACACCTTC.

This clonotype was seen more than once but under ten times. This chain links TRBV25-1 with TRBJ1-3; D is possibly TRBD1 (5 bases). The CDR3 has 14 amino acids. Trimming removed 6 bases at V and 2 bases at J, with 11 bases between. Germline CDR1 and CDR2: MGHDK and SYGVNS. The CDR3 reads CASSSGGAGNTIYF. CDR3 bases: TGTGCCAGCAGCTCCGGGGGGGCTGGAAACACCATATATTTT. Variable domain in full (rest from reference TRBV25-1 and TRBJ1-3): EADIYQTPRYLVIGTGKKITLECSQTMGHDKMYWYQQDPGMELHLIHYSYGVNSTEKGDLSSESTVSRIRTEHFPLTLESARPSHTSQYLCASSSGGAGNTIYFGEGSWLTVV.

This clonotype was observed many times. The chain links TRBV7-2 to TRBJ2-1; TRBD1 matches at 7 bases. J lost 3 bases, V lost 5 bases, and 7 bases had no gene match. The V gene's germline CDR1 is SGHTA and CDR2 FQGNSA. The length of the CDR3 is 15 residues. The CDR3 reads CASSTSTGIYNEQFF. In nucleotides, the CDR3 is TGTGCCAGCAGCACTTCGACAGGGATCTACAATGAGCAGTTCTTC.

V is TRBV6-4 and J is TRBJ1-2; D call uncertain. Germline lookup yields CDR1 MRHNA and CDR2 SNTAGT. The length of the CDR3 is 15 residues. V was pared by 5 bases and J by 4 bases, with 17 bases between. The DNA of the CDR3 is TGTGCCAGCAGTCCAATACCGGTTCTTCTCTATGGCTACACCTTC. It specifies CASSPIPVLLYGYTF.

The chain is built from TRBV20-1 and TRBJ2-7; possibly TRBD2 for D (6 bases). Deletions cut 0 bases from V and 3 bases from J, with 15 bases between. Germline CDR1 is DFQATT and CDR2 is SNEGSKA (reference sequence). This CDR3 contains 15 residues. The CDR3 spells CSARDRDSLSYEQYF. The CDR3 nucleotides are TGCAGTGCTAGAGACCGGGACTCCCTCAGCTACGAGCAGTACTTC.

This chain links TRBV3-1 with TRBJ1-1, with D possibly being TRBD1 (5 bases). The CDR3 consists of 12 residues. Trimming took off 4 bases at V and 5 bases at J, with 8 bases between the two ends. Germline assignment: CDR1 LGHDT and CDR2 YNNKEL (reference sequence). CDR3 bases: TGTGCCAGCAGCCTTTCAGGGACTGAAGCTTTCTTT. Translated, it gives CASSLSGTEAFF.

This clonotype was detected ten times or more. The rearrangement links TRBV7-2 to TRBJ2-3; maybe TRBD1 (5 bases). V lost 5 bases and J lost 6, with 9 bases in between. This CDR3 is 12 amino acids long. The V gene's germline CDR1 is SGHTA and CDR2 FQGNSA. The CDR3 DNA reads TGTGCCAGCAGCCTGCAGGGTGATACGCAGTATTTT. This codes for CASSLQGDTQYF.

This clonotype was observed a few times. The chain links TRBV14 to TRBJ2-1; tentatively, D is TRBD2 (5 bases). This CDR3 has 15 residues. Germline V gene data show CDR1 as SGHDN and CDR2 as FVKESK. Between the trimmed V and J ends, which lost 1 base and 7 bases, there was a span of 14 bases. CDR3 coding DNA: TGTGCCAGCAGCCAAGTCCTAGCTATAAATAATGAGCAGTTCTTC. Amino acid sequence: CASSQVLAINNEQFF.

Points on this clonotype: With a much larger clone just one base away, this may be a read error. V is TRBV6-6 and J is TRBJ2-2, with 10 bases fitting TRBD1. CDR1 and CDR2 from the germline V gene are MNHNY and SVGAGI (reference sequence). The ends lost 7 bases at V and 5 bases at J; junction bases unmatched: 13. The CDR3 spans 17 residues. The CDR3 DNA sequence: TGTGCCAGCACGTGCAAATGGGACAGGGGATGGACCGGGGAGCTGTTTTTT. Protein sequence: CASTCKWDRGWTGELFF.

The sample holds many counts of this clonotype. The V gene is TRBV7-6, the J gene TRBJ2-7; D is unresolved. There are 15 residues in the CDR3. V lost 1 base and J lost 0, with 10 bases in between. Germline CDR1 SGHVS, CDR2 FNYEAQ. The CDR3 DNA reads as TGTGCCAGCAGCTTAGAAGCCTCGAGCTCCTACGAGCAGTACTTC. Protein: CASSLEASSSYEQYF.

This chain connects TRBV6-6 to TRBJ2-7; 8 positions match TRBD2. V shed 6 bases, J shed 6 bases, and the junction held 13 bases outside the gene matches. Germline assignment: CDR1 MNHNY and CDR2 SVGAGI (reference sequence). The CDR3 runs 15 residues. Written as DNA, the CDR3 is TGTGCCAGCAGGCCGGGGGGGCTAGATGTAGTCGAGCAGTACTTC. This sequence encodes CASRPGGLDVVEQYF.

The V call is TRBV6-1, the J call TRBJ2-5, with a weak D call TRBD2 (6 bases). CDR1 MNHNS and CDR2 SASEGT come from the germline V gene. V shed 10 bases and J shed 1 base, with 13 bases lying between them. The CDR3 loop spans 13 amino acids. The CDR3 sequence: CATYGTPQETQYF. The CDR3, as DNA: TGTGCCACCTACGGGACTCCCCAAGAGACCCAGTACTTC.

This clonotype showed up just once. The gene calls are TRBV27 and TRBJ2-7, with TRBD2 identical over 12 bases. The V segment lost 4 bases and the J segment 2 bases; nucleotides outside the gene matches: 9. The CDR3 is made up of 17 amino acids. The germline CDR1 and CDR2 sequences are MNHEY and SMNVEV (reference sequence). The CDR3 spells CASSSRTSGVRPYEQYF. The CDR3 DNA reads as TGTGCCAGCAGTTCCAGGACTAGCGGGGTTCGACCCTACGAGCAGTACTTC.

The chain carries TRBV10-2 and TRBJ2-7, with TRBD2 as a possible D gene (6 bases). CDR1 is WSHSY, CDR2 SAAADI, per germline. The V end lost 9 bases, the J end lost 3 bases, and 12 bases lay between the germline ends. The CDR3 totals 12 residues. The CDR3 sequence: CASWGTVYEQYF. The CDR3 nucleotides read TGCGCCAGTTGGGGGACTGTCTACGAGCAGTACTTC.

The V gene is TRBV30, the J gene TRBJ1-2; D unresolved. Germline V gene sequence: CDR1 GTSNPN, CDR2 SVGIG (reference sequence). The CDR3 loop spans 12 amino acids. Trimming took 0 bases from V and 8 from J, leaving 10 bases between them. Here the CDR3 reads CAWSVGRGGYTF. CDR3 DNA: TGTGCCTGGAGTGTCGGACGAGGAGGCTACACCTTC.